This entry features one T cell receptor (beta chain) sequence. At one of its ends the junction is not consistent with the germline gene, which may arise from a read error. Libraries were prepared by immunoSEQ multiplex PCR; TCRdb keeps only in-frame clonotypes and omits some of them. This table holds some 290,000 clones, roughly 80% found once. The data derive from a study of Ad26.COV2.S vaccination and SARS-CoV-2 variants. Stated treatment: 19 received Ad26.COV2.S at low or high dose, single or two shots; roughly 5 received placebo; per-sample allocation not given. The samples were gathered on day 63 after the first injection of vaccine or placebo. Sample: peripheral blood, taken in a trial of Ad26.COV2.S vaccine versus placebo. The sequence derives from a person between 18 and 65 years old who received the Ad26.COV2.S COVID-19 vaccine or a placebo.

DNA for the CDR3: TGTGCCAGCAGTGACTCCGGGACAGGGATCGGGGAGCTGTTTTTT. Encoded protein: CASSDSGTGIGELFF. This chain joins TRBV6-5 and TRBJ2-2; 9 bases agree with TRBD1. CDR1 and CDR2 from the germline V gene are MNHEY and SVGAGI. This CDR3 is built from 15 residues.